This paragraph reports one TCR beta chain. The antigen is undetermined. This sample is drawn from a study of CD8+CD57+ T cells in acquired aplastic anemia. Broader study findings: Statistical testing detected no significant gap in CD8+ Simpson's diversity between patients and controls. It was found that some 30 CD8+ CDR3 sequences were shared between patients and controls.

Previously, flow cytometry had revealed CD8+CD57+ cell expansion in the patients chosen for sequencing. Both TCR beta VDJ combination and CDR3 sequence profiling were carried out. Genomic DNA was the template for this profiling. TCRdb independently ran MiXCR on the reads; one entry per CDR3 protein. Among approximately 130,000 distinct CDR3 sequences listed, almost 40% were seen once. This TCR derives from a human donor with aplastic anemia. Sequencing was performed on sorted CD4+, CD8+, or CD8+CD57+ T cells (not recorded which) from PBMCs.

The CDR3 DNA reads as TGTGCCACCAGCAGATCCCCGACAGGGGCTGAAGCTTTCTTT. It specifies CATSRSPTGAEAFF. The chain has TRBV15 and TRBJ1-1; 8 nucleotides line up with TRBD1. Germline-derived CDR1 and CDR2 are LNHNV and YYDKDF (reference sequence). J lost 6 bases, V lost 2 bases, and 5 bases had no gene match. The length of the CDR3 is 14 residues. The full variable domain, in which reference TRBV15 and TRBJ1-1 provide the parts outside the CDR3, is DAMVIQNPRYQVTQFGKPVTLSCSQTLNHNVMYWYQQKSSQAPKLLFHYYDKDFNNEADTPDNFQSRRPNTSFCFLDIRSPGLGDTAMYLCATSRSPTGAEAFFGQGTRLTVV.